Listed here is a single T cell receptor (beta chain). cDNA serving as the sequencing template came from extracted, reverse transcribed RNA. The data were produced by immunoSEQ multiplex PCR, yet TCRdb's version contains in-frame clones alone and is incomplete. Of about 150,000 clones in the sample, about 53% are singletons; the top ten hold approximately 20%. Sorting of PBMCs yielded the CD4+ and CD8+ T cells. This sample stems from a study of CD8+ T cells in alopecia areata. Whole-study context: Among treated patients, oral tofacitinib was administered at 5 to 10 mg twice daily.

Germline V CDR1 and CDR2: MNHEY, SMNVEV (reference sequence). With 7 bases removed from V and 2 bases from J, the gap between germline ends came to 21 bases. There are 16 residues in the CDR3. The chain employs TRBV27 and TRBJ2-7; D is possibly TRBD1 (6 bases). This TCR was sampled from a human donor with alopecia areata. Sequenced here: CD8+ T cells sorted from blood, sampled at week 0. The chain's CDR3 is CASKRQDTASPYEQYF. CDR3 DNA sequence: TGTGCCAGCAAGAGACAGGACACGGCTTCTCCCTACGAGCAGTACTTC.